The 17 T cell receptor beta chains listed next were all sequenced from one sample in a study of T cell clonotyping in hematopoietic cell transplantation. Regarding time point: recipient sample about 28 days before transplant, after cytoreduction. TCRdb's copy holds only in-frame clones and misses some; the assay was immunoSEQ multiplex PCR. The repertoire has more than 70,000 clones, about 96% of them found once; the top ten carry approximately 1.8%. This material consisted of peripheral blood mononuclear cells, taken before stem cell transplant. The receptors originated from a woman between 50 and 59 years old with acute myeloid leukemia. Some clones in this sample may be carry-over from other donors' samples.

The chain couples TRBV19 to TRBJ1-1; 9 nucleotides align to TRBD1. The CDR3 is 15 amino acids. The germline gives CDR1 LNHDA, CDR2 SQIVND (reference sequence). The J segment lost 4 bases and the V segment lost 5 bases, leaving 8 bases of the junction unmatched. The CDR3, as DNA: TGTGCCAGTAGTGCTCACAGGGGGCGATCCACTGAAGCTTTCTTT. It codes for CASSAHRGRSTEAFF.

This clone was seen just once. The chain recombines TRBV27 with TRBJ2-3; TRBD2 agrees at 10 bases. V shed 5 bases, J shed 2 bases, and the junction held 4 bases outside the gene matches. CDR1 and CDR2 (germline): MNHEY, SMNVEV (reference sequence). The length of the CDR3 is 15 residues. CDR3 nucleotide sequence: TGTGCCAGCAGTCCACTAGCGGGGCCCACAGATACGCAGTATTTT. Its protein is CASSPLAGPTDTQYF.

The chain uses TRBV20-1 and TRBJ2-1; 8 nucleotides match TRBD2. Germline CDR1 DFQATT, CDR2 SNEGSKA (reference sequence). This CDR3 spans 11 amino acids. The V segment lost 8 bases and the J segment 8 bases; nucleotides outside the gene matches: 5. The CDR3 here is CSRGGPHEQFF. Written as DNA, the CDR3 is TGCAGTCGCGGGGGGCCTCATGAGCAGTTCTTC.

This chain connects TRBV7-9 to TRBJ1-2; 7 positions match TRBD1. V shed 10 bases, J shed 4 bases, and the junction held 15 bases outside the gene matches. CDR3 size: 15 residues. The germline CDR1 and CDR2 sequences are SEHNR and FQNEAQ (reference sequence). The CDR3 nucleotides are TGTGCCACCTCCGTCGGGCAGGGGGGCTCCTATGGCTACACCTTC. Translating gives CATSVGQGGSYGYTF.

Only one count was recorded for this clone. The rearrangement links TRBV5-5 to TRBJ2-7; D unresolved. Looked up from germline, CDR1 is SGHKS and CDR2 is YYEKEE (reference sequence). The CDR3 runs to 13 residues. V dropped 3 bases and J dropped 6 bases, with 13 bases sitting between them. The CDR3 DNA reads TGTGCCAGCAGCTCACCCCCAGACACCGAGCAGTACTTC. Its protein product is CASSSPPDTEQYF.

CDR3 nucleotide sequence: TGTGCCAGCAGTGTGGGACGTTTGTCCTACGAGCAGTACTTC. It encodes CASSVGRLSYEQYF. V and J are TRBV27 and TRBJ2-7; D may match TRBD1 or TRBD2 (5 bases each). The CDR3 is made up of 14 amino acids. V dropped 5 bases and J dropped 1 base, with 12 bases sitting between them. Germline V gene sequence: CDR1 MNHEY, CDR2 SMNVEV (reference sequence).

The rearrangement uses TRBV29-1 and TRBJ1-5; 8 positions agree with TRBD1. CDR1 is SQVTM, CDR2 ANQGSEA, per germline. The CDR3 is 13 residues long. CDR3 region: CGAQTGANQPQHF. The CDR3 nucleotides read TGCGGCGCCCAGACAGGGGCTAATCAGCCCCAGCATTTT.

The gene calls are TRBV30 and TRBJ1-6; a possible D gene is TRBD1 (6 bases). The germline CDR1 and CDR2 sequences are GTSNPN and SVGIG (reference sequence). V was trimmed by 6 bases and J by 11 bases, leaving 17 bases between them. The CDR3 loop spans 13 amino acids. The CDR3 DNA is TGTGCCTGCACAAACACAGGGTACCCACCCCTCCACTTT. Translating gives CACTNTGYPPLHF.

Of note for this clone: The sample has other DNA sequences that encode this CDR3 too. The genes are TRBV30 and TRBJ1-2; weak D call: TRBD1 (6 bases). The CDR3 extends over 13 amino acids. CDR1 GTSNPN and CDR2 SVGIG come from the germline V gene (reference sequence). V dropped 1 base and J dropped 7 bases, with 13 bases sitting between them. CDR3 bases: TGTGCCTGGAGTGGTGCAGGGGCCGGTGGCTACACCTTC. Encoded protein: CAWSGAGAGGYTF.

The genes are TRBV5-6 and TRBJ2-5; no clear D gene. Germline CDR1 reads SGHDT; CDR2 reads YYEEEE. The CDR3 sequence is 13 residues long. The V gene lost 4 bases and the J gene lost 5 bases, with 12 bases spanning the gap. The DNA of the CDR3 is TGTGCCAGCAGCCCGCACCCTCGGGAGACCCAGTACTTC. Amino acids: CASSPHPRETQYF. Full variable domain (outside the CDR3, taken from reference TRBV5-6 and TRBJ2-5): DAGVTQSPTHLIKTRGQQVTLRCSPKSGHDTVSWYQQALGQGPQFIFQYYEEEERQRGNFPDRFSGHQFPNYSSELNVNALLLGDSALYLCASSPHPRETQYFGPGTRLLVL.

The chain recombines TRBV19 with TRBJ2-2; no reliable D call. Trimming took off 10 bases at V and 1 base at J, with 10 bases between the two ends. Germline loops: CDR1 LNHDA, CDR2 SQIVND (reference sequence). The length of the CDR3 is 13 residues. CDR3: CATRPENTGELFF. The CDR3 coding sequence is TGTGCCACCCGACCCGAGAACACCGGGGAGCTGTTTTTT.

This clone appeared a single time. The V gene is TRBV6-6, the J gene TRBJ2-1; D is unresolved. V was clipped by 4 bases and J by 1 base, with 8 bases between them. Per germline, CDR1 MNHNY and CDR2 SVGAGI (reference sequence). The CDR3 length is 14 residues. CDR3 DNA: TGTGCCAGCAGTTCTTCCGGATCCTACAATGAGCAGTTCTTC. It codes for CASSSSGSYNEQFF.

The chain has TRBV6-5 and TRBJ1-2; no firm D call. This CDR3 has 14 amino acids. Looked up from germline, CDR1 is MNHEY and CDR2 is SVGAGI. V lost 6 bases and J lost 6, with 17 bases in between. CDR3 bases: TGTGCCAGCAGCAACCGATCTCCGCCCGATGGCTACACCTTC. Residues: CASSNRSPPDGYTF.

This chain joins TRBV2 and TRBJ2-7; D ambiguous. Germline CDR1 and CDR2: SNHLY and FYNNEI. V was trimmed by 5 bases and J by 4 bases, leaving 9 bases between them. The CDR3 consists of 12 residues. This CDR3 reads CASSNTGYEQYF. The CDR3 DNA sequence: TGTGCCAGCAGTAATACTGGGTACGAGCAGTACTTC.

The chain combines TRBV5-1 with TRBJ2-7, with 8 nucleotides matching TRBD1. The CDR3 has 16 residues. J was trimmed by 2 bases and V by 0 bases; bases with no gene match: 7. Germline V gives CDR1 SGHRS, CDR2 YFSETQ. The CDR3 loop is CASSLAAGQDTYEQYF. The CDR3, as DNA: TGCGCCAGCAGCTTGGCGGCGGGACAGGATACCTACGAGCAGTACTTC. Full variable domain (missing parts from reference TRBV5-1 and TRBJ2-7): KAGVTQTPRYLIKTRGQQVTLSCSPISGHRSVSWYQQTPGQGLQFLFEYFSETQRNKGNFPGRFSGRQFSNSRSEMNVSTLELGDSALYLCASSLAAGQDTYEQYFGPGTRLTVT.

The chain joins TRBV4-2 to TRBJ2-3, with D unresolved. V dropped 0 bases and J dropped 0 bases, with 10 bases sitting between them. The CDR3 is made up of 16 amino acids. Germline-derived CDR1 and CDR2 are LGHNA and YNFKEQ. This CDR3 reads CASSQDPVPSTDTQYF. DNA for the CDR3: TGTGCCAGCAGCCAAGATCCGGTACCTAGCACAGATACGCAGTATTTT.

V gene TRBV21-1 combines with J gene TRBJ2-7; the table's D call, TRBD1, has no DNA check behind it. TRBV21-1 is deemed a pseudogene. The CDR3 extends over 17 amino acids. The DNA for the CDR3 is TGTGCCAGCAGCGCCAACCCCGGGACAGGGTTATCCTACGAGCAGTACTTC. It yields the protein CASSANPGTGLSYEQYF.